This T cell receptor beta chain was recovered during a study of CD8+ T cells in alopecia areata (dated by TCRdb to about 2018). Background for the entire study: The study used high-throughput TCRbeta sequencing to examine T cell clonal expansion in alopecia areata, in both the C3H/HeJ mouse model and human patients. RNA came from the PAXgene miRNA kit for fixed scalp, the miRNeasy kit for PBMCs, and the RNeasy kit for mouse skin. Scalp clonality was compared among normal scalp (n=4), patchy alopecia areata scalp (n=8), and alopecia totalis/universalis scalp (n=8). Scalp tissue and sorted CD4+ and CD8+ peripheral blood T cells from patchy and totalis/universalis alopecia areata patients and from healthy controls were covered by human TCRbeta sequencing. TCRbeta CDR3 regions were amplified by immunoSEQ multiplex PCR with 35 Vbeta forward and 13 Jbeta reverse primers. What the authors observed across the whole study: Shared TCR sequences between patients were less evident than in mice, which may be partly attributable to HLA diversity in the patient population. Scalp TCR repertoire analysis is complicated because resident alphabeta T cells in normal human skin are also sequenced, whereas mouse skin is dominated by gammadelta T cells. Lesional scalp, especially in alopecia totalis/universalis, showed higher clonality and more expanded CD8+ clones than normal scalp, suggesting antigenic drive.

This clone appeared once. This clone's antigen is unknown. No quality values exist for individual bases; no much larger clone is one base distant. From alopecia areata patients, peripheral blood was collected along with lesional scalp punch biopsies. After PBMCs were isolated by density centrifugation and stained for CD3, CD4 and CD8, a FACSAria was used to sort CD4+ and CD8+ T cells. Untreated alopecia areata patients were recruited as part of a multicenter biomarker study. For five or six biomarker-study patients, blood CD8+ T cells were further sorted into NKG2D-low and NKG2D-high fractions. Per the germline V gene, SGHVS is the CDR1 and FQNEAQ is the CDR2. The CDR3, cysteine through phenylalanine, is 16 amino acids long. Solely the CDR3 DNA is kept, with 48 bases framed from the first base. V loses 1 base, J loses 0 bases, and the germline ends lie 11 bases apart. The library was prepared using the immunoSEQ multiplex PCR assay. For TCR sequencing, RNA was extracted from every sample and reverse transcribed into cDNA to serve as template. SuperScript III was used for first-strand cDNA synthesis, primed with a 2:1 mix of oligo-dT and random hexamers. A synthetic immune receptor repertoire was used to measure amplification bias, and any remaining bias was corrected computationally. Processing in the source paper ran as follows. Raw reads were preprocessed for error removal, and CDR3 was defined according to IMGT conventions as running from the conserved cysteine to phenylalanine. Clonality was computed by normalizing Shannon entropy by log2 of the number of productive unique TCRs and subtracting the result from 1. Whether scalp clones were CD4 or CD8 was inferred by matching scalp TCRbeta sequences against CD4 and CD8 repertoires sorted from blood. TCRdb took over this immuneACCESS table, retaining in-frame rearrangements with V and J assigned. Such tables are incomplete; in checked studies, under half of the missing clones stem from an unresolved V gene, and the remainder is unexplained. V, J and clone size were drawn from that table, and D and trimming were deduced from the DNA. The sample data list about 110,000 clones, and about 50% of these were observed just once. Roughly 25% of the sample comes from the top ten.

The sequenced material came from NKG2D-low CD8+ T cells sorted from blood. The meaning of the sample's cell subset or site label: sorted CD8+ NKG2D-low blood T cells. In this chain, TRBV7-8 is recombined with TRBJ2-3; no confident D gene assignment can be made. The TCR was taken from a human donor with alopecia areata. The DNA sequence is TGTGCCAGCAGCTTAGTTAGACCCTCTAGCACAGATACGCAGTATTTT. Protein translation: CASSLVRPSSTDTQYF.